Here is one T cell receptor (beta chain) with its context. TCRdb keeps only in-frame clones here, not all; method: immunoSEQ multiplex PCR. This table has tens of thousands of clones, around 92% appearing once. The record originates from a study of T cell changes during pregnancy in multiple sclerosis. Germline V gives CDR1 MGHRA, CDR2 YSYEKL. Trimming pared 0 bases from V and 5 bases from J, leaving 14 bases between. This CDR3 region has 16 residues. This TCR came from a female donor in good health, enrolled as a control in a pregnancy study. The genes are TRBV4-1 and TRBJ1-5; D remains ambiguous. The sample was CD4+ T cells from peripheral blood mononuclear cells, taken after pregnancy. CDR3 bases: TGCGCCAGCAGCCAAGAGGGTGGGCAGGCGTATCAGCCCCAGCATTTT. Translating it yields CASSQEGGQAYQPQHF.